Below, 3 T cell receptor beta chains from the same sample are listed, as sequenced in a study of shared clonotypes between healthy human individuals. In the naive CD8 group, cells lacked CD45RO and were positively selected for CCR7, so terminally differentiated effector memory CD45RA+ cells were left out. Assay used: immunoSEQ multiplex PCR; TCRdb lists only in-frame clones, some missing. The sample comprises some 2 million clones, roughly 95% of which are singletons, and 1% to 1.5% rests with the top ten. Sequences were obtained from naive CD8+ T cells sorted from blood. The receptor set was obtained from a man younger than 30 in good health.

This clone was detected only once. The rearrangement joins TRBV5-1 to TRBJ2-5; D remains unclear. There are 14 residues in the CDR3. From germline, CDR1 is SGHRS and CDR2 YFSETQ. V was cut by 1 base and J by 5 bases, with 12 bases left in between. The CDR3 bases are TGCGCCAGCAGCTTGACGGGCTCTACGGAGACCCAGTACTTC. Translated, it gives CASSLTGSTETQYF. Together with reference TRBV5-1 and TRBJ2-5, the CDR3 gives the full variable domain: KAGVTQTPRYLIKTRGQQVTLSCSPISGHRSVSWYQQTPGQGLQFLFEYFSETQRNKGNFPGRFSGRQFSNSRSEMNVSTLELGDSALYLCASSLTGSTETQYFGPGTRLLVL.

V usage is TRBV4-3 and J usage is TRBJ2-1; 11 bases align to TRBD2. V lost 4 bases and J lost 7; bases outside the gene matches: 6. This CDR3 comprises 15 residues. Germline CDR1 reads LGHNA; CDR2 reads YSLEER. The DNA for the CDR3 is TGCGCCAGCAGCCCGGGACTAGCGGCCTGGAATGAGCAGTTCTTC. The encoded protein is CASSPGLAAWNEQFF.

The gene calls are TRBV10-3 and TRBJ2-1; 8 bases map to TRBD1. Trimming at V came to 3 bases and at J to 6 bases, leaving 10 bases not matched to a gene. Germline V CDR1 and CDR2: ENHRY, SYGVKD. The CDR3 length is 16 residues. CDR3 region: CAISDSPGTGANEQFF. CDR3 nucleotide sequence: TGTGCCATCAGTGACAGCCCCGGGACAGGTGCCAATGAGCAGTTCTTC.